Included here is one T cell receptor (beta chain) sequence, with context. The antigen remains undetermined. Measured with immunoSEQ multiplex PCR; TCRdb has only the in-frame clones, and not every one. Altogether about 20,000 clones are present, approximately 70% being singletons, with the ten largest covering 9.1%. This specimen belongs to a study of vaccination effects on CD4 cells after COVID-19. Study-level background: Vaccination of participants consisted of two doses of either the BNT162b2 or mRNA-1273 vaccine.

The CDR3 covers 14 residues. Germline trimming cut 6 bases from V and 8 bases from J; bases unmatched to any gene: 5. Germline-derived CDR1 and CDR2 are MNHNY and SVGAGI (reference sequence). Antigen-specific CD4+ T cells expanded by the ViraFEST assay with viral peptide pools were then sequenced. It was after approximately 11 days of culture that CD4+ T cells were isolated. Having tested negative for nucleocapsid antibodies, the vaccine recipients showed no prior SARS-CoV-2 infection. Researchers reported culturing two million PBMC in each well, adding about 11 IU/ml IL-2 and approximately 10 ug/ml peptides.

The sequenced sample was CD4+ T cells from PBMCs cultured with HCoV-NL63 spike peptides, obtained before COVID-19 vaccination. The chain links TRBV6-6 to TRBJ1-6; 9 nucleotides line up with TRBD1. The receptor was derived from a human donor who received a COVID-19 vaccine. The CDR3 coding sequence is TGTGCCAGCAGCTACCGGGACAGGGATTCACCCCTCCACTTT. Translation gives CASSYRDRDSPLHF.